This is a list of T cell receptor beta chains from one sample in a study of blood T cell repertoires in COVID-19. The table came from immunoSEQ multiplex PCR; TCRdb's copy has only in-frame clones and leaves some out. The data contain 200,000 to 300,000 clones, 84% of them singletons. Sample: peripheral blood. These receptors all stem from a man aged 55 to 69 with acute or convalescent COVID-19. Each CDR3 is given with its conserved first and last residue. The order of the fields is clone size, V gene, J gene, D gene, CDR3 protein, CDR3 DNA. The D gene is left open where the match is weak. Only part of the rows carry a size: once, few, many, or a class if the clone is expanded.

clone size: once
V gene: TRBV25-1
J gene: TRBJ2-7
D gene: TRBD2
CDR3 protein: CASSEYGGVLGEQYF
CDR3 DNA: TGTGCCAGCAGTGAATACGGGGGGGTTCTGGGCGAGCAGTACTTC

clone size: .
V gene: TRBV18
J gene: TRBJ2-1
D gene: TRBD2
CDR3 protein: CASSPPRTSGGAEQFF
CDR3 DNA: TGTGCCAGCTCACCACCAAGGACTAGCGGGGGGGCTGAGCAGTTCTTC

clone size: .
V gene: TRBV6-5
J gene: TRBJ1-1
D gene: .
CDR3 protein: CASSPTSGAGTEAFF
CDR3 DNA: TGTGCCAGCAGTCCAACGTCGGGAGCTGGGACTGAAGCTTTCTTT

clone size: .
V gene: TRBV6-5
J gene: TRBJ2-3
D gene: TRBD1
CDR3 protein: CAGQDSTDTQYF
CDR3 DNA: TGTGCCGGACAGGATAGCACAGATACGCAGTATTTT

clone size: .
V gene: TRBV10-2
J gene: TRBJ1-1
D gene: TRBD1
CDR3 protein: CASSERTGGAFF
CDR3 DNA: TGCGCCAGCAGTGAGAGGACAGGGGGAGCTTTCTTT

clone size: .
V gene: TRBV7-9
J gene: TRBJ2-5
D gene: TRBD2
CDR3 protein: CASSSRLAEETQYF
CDR3 DNA: TGTGCCAGCAGCTCCAGACTAGCGGAGGAGACCCAGTACTTC

clone size: .
V gene: TRBV18
J gene: TRBJ1-1
D gene: TRBD1
CDR3 protein: CASSQPQTGYDTEAFF
CDR3 DNA: TGTGCCAGCTCACAGCCCCAGACAGGGTACGACACTGAAGCTTTCTTT

clone size: .
V gene: TRBV27
J gene: TRBJ1-2
D gene: TRBD1
CDR3 protein: CASSLIRQGANYGYTF
CDR3 DNA: TGTGCCAGCAGTTTGATAAGACAGGGGGCTAACTATGGCTACACCTTC

clone size: .
V gene: TRBV6-2/TRBV6-3
J gene: TRBJ2-3
D gene: TRBD2
CDR3 protein: CASSYPSTSGGRDTQYF
CDR3 DNA: TGTGCCAGCAGTTACCCGTCGACTAGCGGGGGGCGAGATACGCAGTATTTT

clone size: .
V gene: TRBV7-3
J gene: TRBJ2-5
D gene: .
CDR3 protein: CASSLSPLRADLGLGTQYF
CDR3 DNA: TGTGCCAGCAGCCTTAGCCCCCTGCGGGCGGACCTCGGTTTGGGGACCCAGTACTTC

clone size: .
V gene: TRBV20-1
J gene: TRBJ2-1
D gene: TRBD2
CDR3 protein: CSASPAGGSNEQFF
CDR3 DNA: TGCAGTGCTAGTCCGGCGGGAGGTTCCAATGAGCAGTTCTTC

clone size: .
V gene: TRBV3-1/TRBV3-2
J gene: TRBJ1-5
D gene: .
CDR3 protein: CASSQGHHDQPQHF
CDR3 DNA: TGTGCCAGCAGCCAAGGACACCACGATCAGCCCCAGCATTTT

clone size: .
V gene: TRBV5-1
J gene: TRBJ2-5
D gene: TRBD2
CDR3 protein: CASSLDPTAGGRETQYF
CDR3 DNA: TGCGCCAGCAGCTTGGATCCGACAGCGGGGGGGCGGGAGACCCAGTACTTC

clone size: .
V gene: TRBV6-1
J gene: TRBJ1-5
D gene: TRBD1
CDR3 protein: CASRSGQGAVQPQHF
CDR3 DNA: TGTGCCAGCAGGTCAGGGCAGGGGGCTGTTCAGCCCCAGCATTTT

clone size: .
V gene: TRBV2
J gene: TRBJ2-7
D gene: .
CDR3 protein: CASRSPLGVGSYEQYF
CDR3 DNA: TGTGCCAGCAGATCCCCCCTGGGAGTTGGGTCCTACGAGCAGTACTTC

clone size: .
V gene: TRBV18
J gene: TRBJ2-3
D gene: .
CDR3 protein: CASSRENTDTQYF
CDR3 DNA: TGTGCCAGCTCGAGGGAAAACACAGATACGCAGTATTTT

clone size: .
V gene: TRBV9
J gene: TRBJ1-3
D gene: .
CDR3 protein: CASSVGGRGATIYF
CDR3 DNA: TGTGCCAGCAGCGTAGGGGGCCGGGGGGCCACCATATATTTT

clone size: many
V gene: TRBV6-4
J gene: TRBJ2-2
D gene: .
CDR3 protein: CASSDSGGAGELFF
CDR3 DNA: TGTGCCAGCAGTGACTCGGGAGGCGCCGGGGAGCTGTTTTTT

clone size: .
V gene: TRBV4-2
J gene: TRBJ2-3
D gene: .
CDR3 protein: CASSQDWRSRPDTQYF
CDR3 DNA: TGTGCCAGCAGCCAAGACTGGAGGAGCCGGCCAGATACGCAGTATTTT

clone size: .
V gene: TRBV3-1/TRBV3-2
J gene: TRBJ2-3
D gene: TRBD2
CDR3 protein: CASSKGLAGGLGTDTQYF
CDR3 DNA: TGTGCCAGCAGCAAAGGGCTAGCGGGAGGGCTAGGGACAGATACGCAGTATTTT

clone size: .
V gene: TRBV18
J gene: TRBJ2-7
D gene: TRBD2
CDR3 protein: CASSLGLAGVGASYEQYF
CDR3 DNA: TGTGCCAGCTCACTAGGGTTAGCGGGAGTGGGAGCCTCCTACGAGCAGTACTTC

clone size: .
V gene: TRBV9
J gene: TRBJ1-1
D gene: TRBD1
CDR3 protein: CASSVDGTGRFTEAFF
CDR3 DNA: TGTGCCAGCAGCGTAGATGGGACAGGGAGGTTCACTGAAGCTTTCTTT

clone size: .
V gene: TRBV2
J gene: TRBJ1-1
D gene: .
CDR3 protein: CASRPGLNTEAFF
CDR3 DNA: TGTGCCAGCAGGCCAGGCCTGAACACTGAAGCTTTCTTT

clone size: few
V gene: TRBV9
J gene: TRBJ1-3
D gene: TRBD1
CDR3 protein: CASSPRGPTSSGNTIYF
CDR3 DNA: TGTGCCAGCAGCCCTAGGGGGCCCACATCCTCTGGAAACACCATATATTTT

clone size: .
V gene: TRBV9
J gene: TRBJ2-5
D gene: TRBD2
CDR3 protein: CASSVGLAGGRETQYF
CDR3 DNA: TGTGCCAGCAGCGTAGGACTAGCGGGAGGTAGAGAGACCCAGTACTTC

clone size: .
V gene: TRBV29-1
J gene: TRBJ2-7
D gene: .
CDR3 protein: CSVARGRGEQYF
CDR3 DNA: TGCAGCGTTGCGCGGGGCAGGGGGGAGCAGTACTTC

clone size: .
V gene: TRBV5-5
J gene: TRBJ1-6
D gene: .
CDR3 protein: CASSLGGQGRYSPLHF
CDR3 DNA: TGTGCCAGCAGCTTGGGTGGGCAGGGCAGGTATTCACCCCTCCACTTT

clone size: .
V gene: TRBV6-2/TRBV6-3
J gene: TRBJ2-1
D gene: .
CDR3 protein: CASSYSRGPLDEQFF
CDR3 DNA: TGTGCCAGCAGTTACTCGCGGGGGCCCCTCGATGAGCAGTTCTTC

clone size: .
V gene: TRBV28
J gene: TRBJ1-2
D gene: .
CDR3 protein: CASTSIRTNNYGYTF
CDR3 DNA: TGTGCCAGCACCTCAATCCGGACAAACAACTATGGCTACACCTTC

clone size: .
V gene: TRBV11-1
J gene: TRBJ2-3
D gene: TRBD2
CDR3 protein: CASSLLAGGSGDTQYF
CDR3 DNA: TGTGCCAGCAGCCTACTAGCGGGAGGGTCGGGAGATACGCAGTATTTT

clone size: .
V gene: TRBV5-1
J gene: TRBJ2-5
D gene: .
CDR3 protein: CASSLVGAGETQYF
CDR3 DNA: TGCGCCAGCAGCTTGGTAGGGGCGGGGGAGACCCAGTACTTC

clone size: .
V gene: TRBV6-6
J gene: TRBJ1-5
D gene: TRBD1
CDR3 protein: CASSDRGPNQPQHF
CDR3 DNA: TGTGCCAGCAGTGACAGGGGCCCCAATCAGCCCCAGCATTTT

clone size: once
V gene: TRBV12-3/TRBV12-4
J gene: TRBJ1-4
D gene: .
CDR3 protein: CASSLSVLEKLFF
CDR3 DNA: TGTGCCAGCAGTTTATCAGTCCTCGAAAAACTGTTTTTT

clone size: .
V gene: TRBV12-5
J gene: TRBJ2-3
D gene: .
CDR3 protein: CASAPPGGYTDTQYF
CDR3 DNA: TGTGCTAGTGCCCCCCCGGGGGGCTACACAGATACGCAGTATTTT

clone size: .
V gene: TRBV7-9
J gene: TRBJ1-4
D gene: TRBD1
CDR3 protein: CASSLDRETEKLFF
CDR3 DNA: TGTGCCAGCAGCTTGGACAGGGAGACTGAAAAACTGTTTTTT

clone size: once
V gene: TRBV7-9
J gene: TRBJ1-1
D gene: .
CDR3 protein: CASLPGADTEAFF
CDR3 DNA: TGTGCCAGCCTACCAGGGGCGGACACTGAAGCTTTCTTT

clone size: .
V gene: TRBV3-1/TRBV3-2
J gene: TRBJ2-7
D gene: TRBD1
CDR3 protein: CASSQPYTGGGYEQYF
CDR3 DNA: TGTGCCAGCAGCCAACCCTATACAGGGGGTGGGTACGAGCAGTACTTC

clone size: .
V gene: TRBV6-5
J gene: TRBJ2-1
D gene: TRBD2
CDR3 protein: CASSYGPGGANEQFF
CDR3 DNA: TGTGCCAGCAGTTACGGGCCGGGGGGGGCGAATGAGCAGTTCTTC

clone size: once
V gene: TRBV2
J gene: TRBJ2-1
D gene: TRBD2
CDR3 protein: CASSYSGSSYNEQFF
CDR3 DNA: TGTGCCAGCAGTTACAGCGGGAGCTCCTACAATGAGCAGTTCTTC

clone size: .
V gene: TRBV2
J gene: TRBJ1-2
D gene: .
CDR3 protein: CASSGDRNYGYTF
CDR3 DNA: TGTGCCAGCAGTGGAGACAGGAACTATGGCTACACCTTC

clone size: .
V gene: TRBV5-1
J gene: TRBJ1-6
D gene: TRBD1
CDR3 protein: CASSPGQGGHGNSPLHF
CDR3 DNA: TGCGCCAGCAGCCCCGGACAGGGCGGGCATGGGAATTCACCCCTCCACTTT

clone size: .
V gene: TRBV6-5
J gene: TRBJ1-2
D gene: .
CDR3 protein: CASRPRVYGYTF
CDR3 DNA: TGTGCCAGCAGACCCAGGGTTTATGGCTACACCTTC

clone size: .
V gene: TRBV4-3
J gene: TRBJ1-1
D gene: .
CDR3 protein: CASSQDLGSTDEAFF
CDR3 DNA: TGCGCCAGCAGCCAAGATCTTGGGTCGACAGATGAAGCTTTCTTT

clone size: .
V gene: TRBV19
J gene: TRBJ1-2
D gene: .
CDR3 protein: CASRYASSYGYTF
CDR3 DNA: TGTGCCAGTAGGTACGCCAGTTCCTATGGCTACACCTTC

clone size: .
V gene: TRBV6-5
J gene: TRBJ1-1
D gene: TRBD1
CDR3 protein: CASTLQGDMNTEAFF
CDR3 DNA: TGTGCCAGCACTCTACAGGGGGATATGAACACTGAAGCTTTCTTT

clone size: .
V gene: TRBV29-1
J gene: TRBJ1-1
D gene: .
CDR3 protein: CSVWRGARHEAFF
CDR3 DNA: TGCAGCGTTTGGCGGGGGGCGAGGCATGAGGCTTTCTTT

clone size: .
V gene: TRBV5-1
J gene: TRBJ1-2
D gene: .
CDR3 protein: CASSLGGGNYGYTF
CDR3 DNA: TGCGCCAGCAGCTTGGGAGGGGGTAACTATGGCTACACCTTC

clone size: .
V gene: TRBV5-4
J gene: TRBJ2-7
D gene: .
CDR3 protein: CASSLPRVKHEQYF
CDR3 DNA: TGTGCCAGCAGCTTGCCCAGGGTTAAACACGAGCAGTACTTC

clone size: .
V gene: TRBV6-1
J gene: TRBJ2-5
D gene: .
CDR3 protein: CASSEGSVQETQYF
CDR3 DNA: TGTGCCAGCAGTGAAGGGTCAGTCCAAGAGACCCAGTACTTC

clone size: .
V gene: TRBV11-2
J gene: TRBJ2-5
D gene: TRBD2
CDR3 protein: CASSVTGTSGQETQYF
CDR3 DNA: TGTGCCAGCAGCGTAACCGGGACTAGCGGCCAAGAGACCCAGTACTTC

clone size: .
V gene: TRBV5-1
J gene: TRBJ2-7
D gene: TRBD2
CDR3 protein: CASSYLAGGPFSEQYF
CDR3 DNA: TGCGCCAGCAGCTACTTAGCGGGAGGGCCCTTTTCCGAGCAGTACTTC

clone size: .
V gene: TRBV9
J gene: TRBJ1-3
D gene: TRBD1
CDR3 protein: CASSPPGQISGNTIYF
CDR3 DNA: TGTGCCAGCAGCCCACCGGGACAGATCTCTGGAAACACCATATATTTT

clone size: .
V gene: TRBV6-5
J gene: TRBJ1-2
D gene: TRBD1
CDR3 protein: CASSRGTGQFYGYTF
CDR3 DNA: TGTGCCAGCAGTAGAGGGACAGGTCAATTCTATGGCTACACCTTC

clone size: .
V gene: TRBV6-2/TRBV6-3
J gene: TRBJ2-5
D gene: .
CDR3 protein: CASSYIREGTQYF
CDR3 DNA: TGTGCCAGCAGTTACATCAGAGAGGGGACCCAGTACTTC

clone size: .
V gene: TRBV9
J gene: TRBJ2-3
D gene: .
CDR3 protein: CASSVEGGLTDTQYF
CDR3 DNA: TGTGCCAGCAGCGTAGAGGGGGGGCTTACAGATACGCAGTATTTT